The 11 T cell receptor beta chains below were found in one sample sequenced in a study of Ad26.COV2.S vaccination and SARS-CoV-2 variants. This table comes from immunoSEQ multiplex PCR, and its TCRdb copy is limited to in-frame clones, with some not included. The sample lists around 250,000 clones; roughly 89% were seen once. Treatment specified: approximately 18 received Ad26.COV2.S at low or high dose, single or two shots; about five received placebo; per-sample allocation not given. Sampling occurred on day 63 after the first vaccine or placebo injection. The sample was peripheral blood, taken in a trial of Ad26.COV2.S vaccine versus placebo. The receptors originated from a person between 18 and 60 years old who received the Ad26.COV2.S COVID-19 vaccine or a placebo.

The V gene is TRBV19, the J gene TRBJ2-5; D unclear. Germline V CDR1 and CDR2: LNHDA, SQIVND (reference sequence). The CDR3 length is 12 residues. The V end was cut by 10 bases, the J end by 4 bases, with 13 bases between. The CDR3 region has the DNA TGTGCCAATAAGGTGGCTGTAGAGACCCAGTACTTC. This codes for CANKVAVETQYF.

This rearrangement joins TRBV20-1 to TRBJ1-1; no clear D. Germline V gene lookup returns CDR1 DFQATT and CDR2 SNEGSKA (reference sequence). V lost 3 bases and J 5 bases, leaving 7 bases between the germline ends. The CDR3 is 11 residues long. CDR3 amino acids: CSASRDTEAFF. The DNA of the CDR3 is TGCAGTGCTAGTAGGGATACTGAAGCTTTCTTT.

J is TRBJ2-6 and V is TRBV11-2; perhaps TRBD2 as D (6 bases). CDR1 and CDR2 (germline): SGHAT, FQNNGV. Trimming left V 1 base short and J 2 bases short, with 15 bases between. The CDR3 length is 18 residues. The CDR3 region has the DNA TGTGCCAGCAGCTTAGGGTTCGGGGGAAGCGCTGGGGCCAACGTCCTGACTTTC. Encoded protein: CASSLGFGGSAGANVLTF.

This rearrangement joins TRBV12-3 or TRBV12-4 to TRBJ2-1; D is uncertain. CDR3 size: 12 residues. V lost 6 bases to trimming and J lost 3 bases, with 6 bases between them. For the CDR3, the DNA is TGTGCCAGCAGCCTTCTCTACAATGAGCAGTTCTTC. Translation gives CASSLLYNEQFF.

The V gene is TRBV5-4, the J gene TRBJ2-5, with 14 bases fitting TRBD2. V shed 3 bases, J shed 5 bases, and the junction held 6 bases outside the gene matches. CDR3 length: 16 residues. Germline lookup yields CDR1 SGHNT and CDR2 YYREEE (reference sequence). DNA of the CDR3: TGTGCCAGCAGCTCCGGGACTAGCGGGAGTAGCGAGACCCAGTACTTC. It specifies CASSSGTSGSSETQYF. The whole variable domain, filled in from reference TRBV5-4 and TRBJ2-5, reads ETGVTQSPTHLIKTRGQQVTLRCSSQSGHNTVSWYQQALGQGPQFIFQYYREEENGRGNFPPRFSGLQFPNYSSELNVNALELDDSALYLCASSSGTSGSSETQYFGPGTRLLVL.

This chain joins TRBV7-8 and TRBJ1-1; possible D gene TRBD1, 6 bases. This CDR3 is 15 amino acids long. Trimming pared 2 bases from V and 5 bases from J, leaving 15 bases between. Germline V gene data show CDR1 as SGHVS and CDR2 as FQNEAQ. CDR3 sequence: CASSLREGGWTEAFF. Here the CDR3 DNA reads TGTGCCAGCAGCTTAAGAGAAGGGGGATGGACTGAAGCTTTCTTT. Filled out from reference TRBV7-8 and TRBJ1-1, the complete variable domain reads GAGVSQSPRYKVAKRGQDVALRCDPISGHVSLFWYQQALGQGPEFLTYFQNEAQLDKSGLPSDRFFAERPEGSVSTLKIQRTQQEDSAVYLCASSLREGGWTEAFFGQGTRLTVV.

The gene calls are TRBV12-3 or TRBV12-4 and TRBJ1-4; D is perhaps TRBD1 (6 bases). Trimming left V 6 bases short and J 10 bases short, with 15 bases between. This CDR3 has 13 amino acids. CDR3 protein: CASSKAGVGKLFF. In DNA form, the CDR3 reads TGTGCCAGCAGCAAAGCAGGGGTCGGAAAACTGTTTTTT.

This clone was observed a single time. This chain connects TRBV27 to TRBJ2-7; no reliable D call. Trimming left V 0 bases short and J 0 bases short, with 3 bases between. This CDR3 comprises 13 residues. In germline, CDR1 is MNHEY, CDR2 SMNVEV (reference sequence). The CDR3 region is CASSLSVSYEQYF. In DNA form, the CDR3 reads TGTGCCAGCAGTTTATCTGTCTCCTACGAGCAGTACTTC.

This clone was seen once. V usage is TRBV6-2 or TRBV6-3 and J usage is TRBJ1-4, with TRBD1 identical over 8 bases. This CDR3 contains 15 residues. V shed 5 bases, J shed 8 bases, and the junction held 10 bases outside the gene matches. CDR1 is MNHEY and CDR2 is SVGEGT in the germline V gene. The CDR3 here is CASSTEQGAREKLFF. In DNA, the CDR3 is TGTGCCAGCAGTACCGAGCAGGGGGCGCGGGAAAAACTGTTTTTT.

The chain employs TRBV4-2 and TRBJ1-3, with unresolved D. Germline values: CDR1 LGHNA, CDR2 YNFKEQ. Trimming removed 1 base at V and 0 bases at J, with 7 bases between. The CDR3 is 15 residues long. CDR3 sequence (DNA): TGTGCCAGCAGCCAAGGGGAAGGCTCTGGAAACACCATATATTTT. This sequence encodes CASSQGEGSGNTIYF.

The chain carries TRBV19 and TRBJ2-2; D unresolved. The germline V and J ends were trimmed by 3 bases and 2 bases, with 10 bases remaining between them. The CDR3 length is 15 residues. From germline, CDR1 is LNHDA and CDR2 SQIVND (reference sequence). The CDR3 nucleotides are TGTGCCAGTAGTATTTCGTGGGCCAACACCGGGGAGCTGTTTTTT. This translates into CASSISWANTGELFF.